This T cell receptor (beta chain) was obtained from a study of T cell responses to AZD1222 COVID-19 vaccine. Overall study: Pooling was applied to second doses at about 4 or about 12 weeks.

General study results and limits: Regions 160-218 and 743-854 dominated among vaccine-associated CD4 TCRs spanning spike. When two AZD1222 doses had been given, Spike-specific TCR breadth and depth rose. A mostly white British donor set with more females was recruited, and clonal diversity was possibly underestimated.

TCRdb's copy holds only in-frame clones and misses some; the assay was immunoSEQ multiplex PCR. The table lists approximately 110,000 clones, around 85% of them singletons. To note about this clone: Its specificity is not known.

V was clipped by 0 bases and J by 0 bases, with 11 bases between them. CDR3 length equals 17 residues. Germline V gene lookup returns CDR1 ENHRY and CDR2 SYGVKD. This sequence originates from an adult in good health. The chain couples TRBV10-3 to TRBJ2-2; D is unclear. The input for sequencing was peripheral blood, taken on day 0 of AZD1222 vaccination. CDR3 DNA: TGTGCCATCAGTGAGTCGAACGGCGGCTCGAACACCGGGGAGCTGTTTTTT. As protein: CAISESNGGSNTGELFF.